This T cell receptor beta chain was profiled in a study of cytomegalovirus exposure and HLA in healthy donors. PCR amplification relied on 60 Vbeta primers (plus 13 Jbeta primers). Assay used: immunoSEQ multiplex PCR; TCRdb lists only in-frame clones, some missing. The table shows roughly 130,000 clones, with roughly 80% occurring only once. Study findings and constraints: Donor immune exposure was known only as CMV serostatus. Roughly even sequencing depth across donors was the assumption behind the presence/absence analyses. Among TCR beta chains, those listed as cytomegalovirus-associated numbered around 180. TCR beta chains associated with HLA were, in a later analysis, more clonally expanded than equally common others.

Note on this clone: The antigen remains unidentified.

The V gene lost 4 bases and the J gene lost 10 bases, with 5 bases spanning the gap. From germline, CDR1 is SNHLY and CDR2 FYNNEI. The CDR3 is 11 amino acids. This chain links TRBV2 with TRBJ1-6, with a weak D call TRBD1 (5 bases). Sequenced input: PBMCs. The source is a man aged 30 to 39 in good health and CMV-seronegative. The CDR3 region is CASSAGSPLHF. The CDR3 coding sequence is TGTGCCAGCAGTGCAGGGTCACCCCTCCACTTT.